These 29 T cell receptor beta chains came from one sample sequenced in a study of shared clonotypes between healthy human individuals. Naivety among CD8 cells was defined by CD45RO negativity and positive CCR7 selection, thereby excluding terminally differentiated effector memory CD45RA+ cells. The data were produced by immunoSEQ multiplex PCR, yet TCRdb's version contains in-frame clones alone and is incomplete. Here the sample spans 2 million to 2.5 million clones, just under 95% being singletons. Sample: naive CD8+ T cells sorted from blood. The receptors here all came from a man between 18 and 35 years old in good health.

The rearrangement links TRBV5-4 to TRBJ2-5; D possibly corresponds to TRBD2 (6 bases). Germline V gene sequence: CDR1 SGHNT, CDR2 YYREEE (reference sequence). CDR3 length equals 15 residues. V lost 4 bases and J lost 0, with 13 bases in between. DNA of the CDR3: TGTGCCAGCAGCGACCCGGGACTCAACCAAGAGACCCAGTACTTC. It codes for CASSDPGLNQETQYF.

CDR3 coding DNA: TGCGCCAGCAGCTATATACAGGGGACCCACAATGAGCAGTTCTTC. Its translation: CASSYIQGTHNEQFF. The chain couples TRBV5-1 to TRBJ2-1; 7 nucleotides align to TRBD1. Losses at the gene ends were 3 bases for V and 5 bases for J; bases not matched to a gene: 8. The CDR3 has 15 amino acids. Germline lookup yields CDR1 SGHRS and CDR2 YFSETQ.

The chain uses TRBV7-6 and TRBJ2-7, with D perhaps TRBD1 (5 bases). V lost 0 bases and J lost 0, with 6 bases in between. This CDR3 region has 14 residues. In germline, CDR1 is SGHVS, CDR2 FNYEAQ. Written as DNA, the CDR3 is TGTGCCAGCAGCTTAGCAGGGGACTCCTACGAGCAGTACTTC. It translates to CASSLAGDSYEQYF.

The V and J genes are TRBV7-4 and TRBJ2-7; 7 bases line up with TRBD1. The CDR3 is made up of 21 amino acids. Germline values: CDR1 SGHVT, CDR2 SQSDAQ. Losses at the gene ends were 5 bases for V and 0 bases for J; bases not matched to a gene: 25. CDR3 nucleotide sequence: TGTGCCAGCAGCGCTGGACAGGCTCAGGCCCAGCGCCCCTCAGACTCCTACGAGCAGTACTTC. The encoded protein is CASSAGQAQAQRPSDSYEQYF. The whole variable domain, filled in from reference TRBV7-4 and TRBJ2-7, reads GAGVSQSPRYKVAKRGRDVALRCDSISGHVTLYWYRQTLGQGSEVLTYSQSDAQRDKSGRPSGRFSAERPERSVSTLKIQRTEQGDSAVYLCASSAGQAQAQRPSDSYEQYFGPGTRLTVT.

As concerns this clone: Other DNA sequences within the sample encode an identical CDR3. V is TRBV9 and J is TRBJ2-1, with D unclear. From germline, CDR1 is SGDLS and CDR2 YYNGEE. The CDR3 spans 13 residues. The V end was cut by 0 bases, the J end by 7 bases, with 8 bases between. In nucleotides, the CDR3 is TGTGCCAGCAGCGTAGAAGGAATAAATGAGCAGTTCTTC. It encodes CASSVEGINEQFF.

This chain joins TRBV11-2 and TRBJ1-1, with D maybe TRBD1 (6 bases). Germline assignment: CDR1 SGHAT and CDR2 FQNNGV. The CDR3 sequence is 14 residues long. Deletions cut 1 base from V and 5 bases from J, with 11 bases between. The CDR3 nucleotides read TGTGCCAGCAGCTTAGGGCAGGGGCGGACTGAAGCTTTCTTT. It encodes CASSLGQGRTEAFF.

The chain joins TRBV6-6 to TRBJ2-1; the match to TRBD2 covers 9 bases. The CDR3 runs 14 residues. Germline CDR1 is MNHNY and CDR2 is SVGAGI (reference sequence). V trimming: 2 bases; J trimming: 7 bases; junction bases outside the gene matches: 3. CDR3 amino acids: CASSYGTSGNEQFF. For the CDR3, the DNA is TGTGCCAGCAGTTACGGTACTAGCGGGAATGAGCAGTTCTTC.

This clone was recorded only once. This chain links TRBV15 with TRBJ1-1; TRBD1 agrees at 8 bases. The CDR3 is made up of 15 amino acids. From germline, CDR1 is LNHNV and CDR2 YYDKDF (reference sequence). V shed 0 bases and J 2 bases; nucleotides not matched to a gene: 2. The CDR3 loop is CATSRDGTGNTEAFF. Written as DNA, the CDR3 is TGTGCCACCAGCAGAGATGGGACAGGCAACACTGAAGCTTTCTTT.

V gene TRBV19 combines with J gene TRBJ1-2; 12 bases agree with TRBD1. The germline V gene encodes CDR1 LNHDA and CDR2 SQIVND (reference sequence). This CDR3 has 16 residues. Trimming removed 8 bases from V and 8 bases from J; junction bases left unmatched: 15. CDR3: CASSGTGGGGPGGYTF. CDR3 DNA sequence: TGTGCCAGTTCCGGGACAGGGGGCGGAGGTCCGGGCGGCTACACCTTC.

The gene calls are TRBV7-9 and TRBJ1-1; 9 positions agree with TRBD1. This CDR3 contains 17 residues. The germline gives CDR1 SEHNR, CDR2 FQNEAQ (reference sequence). With 4 bases clipped from V and 5 bases from J, the junction kept 14 bases outside the gene matches. The CDR3 here is CASSSIETQGAWTEAFF. The DNA for the CDR3 is TGTGCCAGCAGCTCAATAGAAACACAGGGGGCATGGACTGAAGCTTTCTTT.

CDR3 DNA: TGTGCCAGCAGTTCTCTCGGGAGGGGAGAGACCCAGTACTTC. The encoded protein is CASSSLGRGETQYF. The gene calls are TRBV27 and TRBJ2-5; TRBD2 aligns across 8 bases. After removal of 4 bases from V and 4 bases from J, the junction contained 5 bases not matched to a gene. The CDR3 extends over 14 amino acids. The V gene's germline CDR1 is MNHEY and CDR2 SMNVEV (reference sequence).

The chain is built from TRBV30 and TRBJ1-2; weak D call: TRBD1 (5 bases). The germline V gene has CDR1 GTSNPN and CDR2 SVGIG (reference sequence). Trimming took off 2 bases at V and 5 bases at J, with 12 bases between the two ends. The CDR3 length is 13 residues. The CDR3 is CAWSPQGAYGYTF. CDR3 DNA: TGTGCCTGGAGTCCCCAGGGCGCGTATGGCTACACCTTC.

This chain connects TRBV6-5 to TRBJ2-7; 7 nucleotides align to TRBD2. The germline CDR1 and CDR2 sequences are MNHEY and SVGAGI. The V gene end was trimmed by 8 bases and the J gene end by 0 bases; junction bases not matched to a gene: 7. The CDR3 sequence is 14 residues long. The CDR3 DNA sequence: TGTGCCAGCTCTTCGGGAGGTTTCTCCTACGAGCAGTACTTC. Its protein product is CASSSGGFSYEQYF.

The chain is built from TRBV29-1 and TRBJ1-1; tentative D call: TRBD1 (5 bases). Deletions cut 6 bases from V and 11 bases from J, with 19 bases between. CDR3 size: 12 residues. Germline assignment: CDR1 SQVTM and CDR2 ANQGSEA. The CDR3, as DNA: TGCAGCGTCTCCATAAACGATGAGGGGGCTTTCTTT. It translates to CSVSINDEGAFF.

As to this clone: Other DNA sequences in the sample encode the same CDR3. The chain combines TRBV4-3 with TRBJ2-7; TRBD2 matches 11 bases. Germline V gives CDR1 LGHNA, CDR2 YSLEER. V gave up 3 bases and J gave up 0 bases; unmatched junction bases: 1. There are 15 residues in the CDR3. The CDR3 nucleotides read TGCGCCAGCAGCCAGGGACTAGCGGCCTCCTACGAGCAGTACTTC. It is translated as CASSQGLAASYEQYF.

This chain links TRBV4-1 with TRBJ1-2, with 11 bases that match TRBD1. The CDR3 totals 16 residues. J lost 3 bases, V lost 6 bases, and 9 bases had no gene match. Germline assignment: CDR1 MGHRA and CDR2 YSYEKL. Here the CDR3 DNA reads TGCGCCAGCAGGGTAAATCCGGGACAGGGGGACTATGGCTACACCTTC. As protein: CASRVNPGQGDYGYTF.

The CDR3 is CASSSPQPGIGNQPQHF. As DNA, the CDR3 is TGTGCCAGCAGTTCCCCTCAACCCGGTATTGGCAATCAGCCCCAGCATTTT. The rearrangement uses TRBV28 and TRBJ1-5; D is ambiguous. The CDR3 has 17 residues. The V end was cut by 4 bases, the J end by 2 bases, with 18 bases between. Per the germline V gene, CDR1 is MDHEN and CDR2 is SYDVKM.

This clone has just one count. The J gene is TRBJ1-1, the V gene TRBV5-6; the D gene is possibly TRBD1 (5 bases). Trimming left V 1 base short and J 3 bases short, with 10 bases between. The germline V gene has CDR1 SGHDT and CDR2 YYEEEE. The CDR3 sequence is 14 residues long. In nucleotides, the CDR3 is TGTGCCAGCAGCTTGATTCGGGACCACACTGAAGCTTTCTTT. As protein: CASSLIRDHTEAFF.

The CDR3 nucleotides read TGCGCCAGCAGCCAAGATTGGGATACGCAGTATTTT. This encodes CASSQDWDTQYF. The chain is built from TRBV4-1 and TRBJ2-3; D remains ambiguous. The V end lost 0 bases, the J end lost 6 bases, and 4 bases lay between the germline ends. The CDR3 is 12 residues long. The germline gives CDR1 MGHRA, CDR2 YSYEKL.

V and J are TRBV30 and TRBJ2-7, with TRBD1 matching 7 bases. Unmatched junction bases numbered 6, after V lost 4 bases and J lost 6 bases. In germline, CDR1 is GTSNPN, CDR2 SVGIG (reference sequence). This CDR3 is built from 12 residues. CDR3 in amino acids: CAWTADRVEQYF. As DNA, the CDR3 is TGTGCCTGGACAGCCGACAGGGTCGAGCAGTACTTC.

The chain recombines TRBV12-2 with TRBJ2-7; the table's D call TRBD2 went unverified against the DNA. TRBV12-2 is given as a pseudogene. CDR3 size: 13 residues. CDR3 coding DNA: TGTGCAAGTCGCTCTAGCGGGGGCTACGAGCAGTACTTC. As protein: CASRSSGGYEQYF.

This clone occurred once. The chain couples TRBV4-3 to TRBJ2-3, with 10 bases aligning to TRBD2. Germline assignment: CDR1 LGHNA and CDR2 YSLEER. The CDR3 is 18 amino acids. After removal of 2 bases from V and 7 bases from J, the junction contained 15 bases not matched to a gene. CDR3 region: CASSQSSQREGLTNTQYF. Here the CDR3 DNA reads TGCGCCAGCAGCCAATCCTCTCAGCGGGAGGGCCTCACGAATACGCAGTATTTT.

The rearrangement uses TRBV29-1 and TRBJ2-7; 7 nucleotides match TRBD1. From germline, CDR1 is SQVTM and CDR2 ANQGSEA. The CDR3 contains 12 residues. Trimming removed 7 bases from V and 4 bases from J; junction bases left unmatched: 7. CDR3 sequence reads: CSASTGRYEQYF. The CDR3 DNA reads as TGCAGCGCTTCGACAGGGCGGTACGAGCAGTACTTC.

On this clone itself: The junction departs from germline at one end; a sequencing error may be responsible. The rearrangement joins TRBV5-1 to TRBJ2-2; TRBD1 matches 9 bases. This CDR3 contains 16 residues. Germline V lookup: CDR1 SGHRS, CDR2 YFSETQ. CDR3 DNA sequence: TGCGCCAGCAGCTTTGACGGGACAGGGAACCCCGGGGAGCTGTTTTTT. As protein: CASSFDGTGNPGELFF.

J is TRBJ1-6 and V is TRBV6-6, with D possibly being TRBD1 (5 bases). The CDR3 loop spans 15 amino acids. V lost 6 bases and J lost 7, with 16 bases in between. From germline, CDR1 is MNHNY and CDR2 SVGAGI (reference sequence). The DNA for the CDR3 is TGTGCCAGCAGGGGAGGGGACGGAGGAAATTCACCCCTCCACTTT. Translating gives CASRGGDGGNSPLHF.

The gene calls are TRBV30 and TRBJ1-6; D not resolved. V was shortened by 2 bases and J by 8 bases, with 13 bases between the two germline ends. The CDR3 extends over 14 amino acids. Germline CDR1 reads GTSNPN; CDR2 reads SVGIG (reference sequence). Here the CDR3 DNA reads TGTGCCTGGAGTCCCCATTTCGGCGATTCACCCCTCCACTTT. It translates to CAWSPHFGDSPLHF.

The CDR3 is CASSFGQTRSNSPLHF. The CDR3 bases are TGTGCCAGCAGTTTTGGGCAGACGCGGAGTAATTCACCCCTCCACTTT. The chain is built from TRBV28 and TRBJ1-6; unclear D gene. CDR3 length: 16 residues. Germline V CDR1 and CDR2: MDHEN, SYDVKM. The germline V and J ends were trimmed by 3 bases and 6 bases, with 15 bases remaining between them.

This CDR3 is CASSYNSANQPQHF. CDR3 nucleotide sequence: TGTGCCAGCAGTTACAATTCAGCCAATCAGCCCCAGCATTTT. The chain is built from TRBV6-5 and TRBJ1-5; D unclear. Germline V lookup: CDR1 MNHEY, CDR2 SVGAGI. The CDR3 is 14 amino acids. V gave up 2 bases and J gave up 3 bases, with 8 bases separating them.

About this clone itself: Other DNA sequences in this sample translate to the same CDR3. This chain joins TRBV27 and TRBJ1-1, with D possibly matching TRBD1 (6 bases). Germline CDR1 reads MNHEY; CDR2 reads SMNVEV (reference sequence). V lost 3 bases and J lost 1, with 9 bases in between. This CDR3 region has 14 residues. CDR3 residues: CASSLGGGNTEAFF. The DNA for the CDR3 is TGTGCCAGCAGTTTGGGAGGGGGGAACACTGAAGCTTTCTTT.